The next 30 T cell receptor beta chains were all read from a single sample in a study of blood T cell repertoires in COVID-19. The repertoire was sequenced with immunoSEQ multiplex PCR; TCRdb's copy has only in-frame clones and lacks some. The table has around 170,000 clones, about 74% seen once. The sample consisted of peripheral blood. The receptors shown here come from an elderly woman with acute or convalescent COVID-19.

This clone showed up just a few times. This rearrangement joins TRBV27 to TRBJ2-7; weak D call: TRBD1 (6 bases). Germline CDR1 is MNHEY and CDR2 is SMNVEV (reference sequence). This CDR3 spans 14 amino acids. Trimming removed 5 bases from V and 6 bases from J, with 17 bases in between. CDR3 amino acids: CASSLFGSRGEQYF. CDR3 DNA: TGTGCCAGCAGTCTATTTGGTTCCAGGGGCGAGCAGTACTTC.

The chain joins TRBV11-2 to TRBJ2-5; TRBD2 matches 9 bases. The CDR3 is 16 residues long. Per germline, CDR1 SGHAT and CDR2 FQNNGV. Trimming cost V 1 base and J 2 bases; bases outside gene matches: 5. This chain's CDR3 is CASSLVLAGLQETQYF. For the CDR3, the DNA is TGTGCCAGCAGCTTAGTCCTAGCGGGATTACAAGAGACCCAGTACTTC.

The table lists this clone with a few counts. This chain joins TRBV28 and TRBJ1-2; tentatively, D is TRBD1 (5 bases). Looked up from germline, CDR1 is MDHEN and CDR2 is SYDVKM. This CDR3 has 12 residues. Trimming took off 5 bases at V and 5 bases at J, with 9 bases between the two ends. The CDR3 reads CASSTTVYGYTF. CDR3 DNA: TGTGCCAGCAGTACGACAGTTTATGGCTACACCTTC.

CDR3 DNA sequence: TGTGCCAGCAGCTCCCCCCCCGGGGGCGAGCAGTACTTC. Its protein is CASSSPPGGEQYF. The V call is TRBV7-2, the J call TRBJ2-7; a possible D gene is TRBD2 (6 bases). Germline values: CDR1 SGHTA, CDR2 FQGNSA. The CDR3 is made up of 13 amino acids. The ends were cut back, 4 bases at V and 6 bases at J, with 13 bases in the middle.

Here the CDR3 reads CASSSTGPYEQYF. CDR3 nucleotides: TGTGCCAGCAGTTCCACAGGGCCCTACGAGCAGTACTTC. This chain connects TRBV28 to TRBJ2-7, with D perhaps matching TRBD1 (6 bases). Deletions cut 4 bases from V and 2 bases from J, with 9 bases between. The CDR3 runs 13 residues. Germline V gene lookup returns CDR1 MDHEN and CDR2 SYDVKM.

The V gene is TRBV5-1, the J gene TRBJ1-6; 8 bases align to TRBD1. Looked up from germline, CDR1 is SGHRS and CDR2 is YFSETQ. The trim removed 4 bases at V and 7 bases at J, leaving 10 bases unmatched. CDR3 length equals 16 residues. CDR3 nucleotide sequence: TGCGCCAGCAGCCTGATGGGACAGGAGGGAAATTCACCCCTCCACTTT. Translation: CASSLMGQEGNSPLHF. The variable domain in full, with the rest retrieved from reference TRBV5-1 and TRBJ1-6, is KAGVTQTPRYLIKTRGQQVTLSCSPISGHRSVSWYQQTPGQGLQFLFEYFSETQRNKGNFPGRFSGRQFSNSRSEMNVSTLELGDSALYLCASSLMGQEGNSPLHFGNGTRLTVT.

This clone came up a few times. The chain has TRBV5-1 and TRBJ2-5; 9 nucleotides line up with TRBD1. V lost 4 bases, J lost 9 bases, and 4 bases stayed unmatched. The CDR3 is made up of 12 amino acids. In germline, CDR1 is SGHRS, CDR2 YFSETQ. CDR3 in DNA: TGCGCCAGCAGCCTTACAGGGGGCGCCCAGTACTTC. This translates into CASSLTGGAQYF.

This sequence joins TRBV5-1 and TRBJ2-1; 9 positions agree with TRBD1. V lost 4 bases to trimming and J lost 5 bases; unmatched junction nucleotides: 13. CDR3 length: 17 amino acids. CDR1 is SGHRS and CDR2 is YFSETQ in the germline V gene. The CDR3 DNA reads as TGCGCCAGCAGCGATAATAAACCGGGACAGGGTAACAATGAGCAGTTCTTC. The encoded protein is CASSDNKPGQGNNEQFF.

The rearrangement links TRBV5-1 to TRBJ2-5; 9 nucleotides match TRBD2. The CDR3 contains 17 residues. Germline V gives CDR1 SGHRS, CDR2 YFSETQ. The V gene end was trimmed by 0 bases and the J gene end by 1 base; junction bases not matched to a gene: 7. CDR3 coding DNA: TGCGCCAGCAGCTTGGGACTAGCGGCGAAACCCCAAGAGACCCAGTACTTC. This gives the protein CASSLGLAAKPQETQYF.

The chain combines TRBV18 with TRBJ1-3; 7 positions match TRBD1. This CDR3 has 16 residues. V trimming: 0 bases; J trimming: 3 bases; junction bases outside the gene matches: 5. Germline values: CDR1 KGHSH, CDR2 LQKENI. CDR3 DNA sequence: TGTGCCAGCTCACCACCTTCGCCAGGGGGTGGAAACACCATATATTTT. Protein sequence: CASSPPSPGGGNTIYF.

V gene TRBV5-5 combines with J gene TRBJ2-3, with 7 positions matching TRBD2. Trimming at V came to 2 bases and at J to 8 bases, leaving 11 bases not matched to a gene. The CDR3 is 15 residues long. Looked up from germline, CDR1 is SGHKS and CDR2 is YYEKEE (reference sequence). This chain's CDR3 is CASSFLAANDGTQYF. The CDR3, as DNA: TGTGCCAGCAGCTTCCTAGCGGCGAACGACGGTACGCAGTATTTT.

This sequence joins TRBV10-3 and TRBJ2-7; possible D gene TRBD1, 6 bases. V was shortened by 5 bases and J by 5 bases, with 7 bases between the two germline ends. The germline V gene encodes CDR1 ENHRY and CDR2 SYGVKD. This CDR3 contains 11 residues. CDR3 in amino acids: CAISPGDEQYF. The CDR3, as DNA: TGTGCCATCAGTCCAGGGGACGAGCAGTACTTC.

The rearrangement joins TRBV18 to TRBJ1-5, with D possibly TRBD1 on 5 matching bases. V was trimmed by 3 bases and J by 5 bases, leaving 11 bases between them. This CDR3 has 14 amino acids. Germline V gene lookup returns CDR1 KGHSH and CDR2 LQKENI. The CDR3 loop reads CASSPRDGDQPQHF. CDR3 coding DNA: TGTGCCAGCTCACCGCGGGACGGGGATCAGCCCCAGCATTTT.

V and J are TRBV28 and TRBJ1-2, with D perhaps TRBD1 (6 bases). The CDR3 is made up of 16 amino acids. V dropped 10 bases and J dropped 6 bases, with 27 bases sitting between them. Germline loops: CDR1 MDHEN, CDR2 SYDVKM. The DNA for the CDR3 is TGTGCCACCATAGATTACCCGGGGGGCTTTAGGGATGGCTACACCTTC. Amino acid sequence: CATIDYPGGFRDGYTF.

The chain carries TRBV30 and TRBJ1-3; D perhaps matches TRBD1 (5 bases). This CDR3 comprises 16 residues. The V end was cut by 5 bases, the J end by 0 bases, with 17 bases between. The germline V gene has CDR1 GTSNPN and CDR2 SVGIG (reference sequence). This CDR3 is CAWDPPDGGSGNTIYF. In DNA, the CDR3 is TGTGCCTGGGATCCGCCAGACGGGGGCTCTGGAAACACCATATATTTT.

The gene calls are TRBV5-1 and TRBJ2-7, with 12 bases that match TRBD2. V trimming: 5 bases; J trimming: 5 bases; junction bases outside the gene matches: 5. CDR1 is SGHRS, CDR2 YFSETQ, per germline. This CDR3 is built from 14 residues. Written as DNA, the CDR3 is TGCGCCAGCAGGACGACTAGCGGGAGTAACGAGCAGTACTTC. Residues: CASRTTSGSNEQYF.

This sequence joins TRBV5-4 and TRBJ2-3; the match to TRBD2 covers 9 bases. With 1 base clipped from V and 4 bases from J, the junction kept 16 bases outside the gene matches. CDR1 and CDR2 from the germline V gene are SGHNT and YYREEE (reference sequence). The CDR3 totals 19 residues. This CDR3 is CASSLMLLAGSSGADTQYF. The CDR3 region has the DNA TGTGCCAGCAGCTTGATGTTACTAGCGGGCTCCTCGGGGGCAGATACGCAGTATTTT.

CDR3 DNA sequence: TGTGCCAGCTTGAGCGGGGCCTACAATGAGCAGTTCTTC. It encodes CASLSGAYNEQFF. The chain uses TRBV12-3 or TRBV12-4 and TRBJ2-1; 7 bases align to TRBD2. Trimming removed 8 bases from V and 2 bases from J; junction bases left unmatched: 3. This CDR3 region has 13 residues.

The gene calls are TRBV3-1 (or the pseudogene TRBV3-2) and TRBJ2-2; 10 bases match TRBD2. The J segment lost 9 bases and the V segment lost 1 base, leaving 5 bases of the junction unmatched. Germline CDR1 and CDR2: LGHDT and YNNKEL (reference sequence). The CDR3 has 15 residues. CDR3 DNA: TGTGCCAGCAGCCAAGGGGCTAGCGGGGGCCGGGAGCTGTTTTTT. It is translated as CASSQGASGGRELFF.

The chain links TRBV29-1 to TRBJ2-1; possible D gene TRBD2, 5 bases. V shed 6 bases and J shed 2 bases, with 17 bases lying between them. The germline CDR1 and CDR2 sequences are SQVTM and ANQGSEA. CDR3 length: 15 residues. CDR3 sequence reads: CSVSVEASTYNEQFF. CDR3 in DNA: TGCAGCGTCTCCGTGGAGGCCTCCACCTACAATGAGCAGTTCTTC.

This sequence joins TRBV3-1 (or the pseudogene TRBV3-2) and TRBJ1-2; 9 positions agree with TRBD1. The CDR3 runs 13 residues. Germline CDR1 reads LGHDT; CDR2 reads YNNKEL (reference sequence). V was clipped by 6 bases and J by 8 bases; unmatched bases: 7. The CDR3 region has the DNA TGTGCCAGCAGGTCGGGACAGGGCAGCGGCTACACCTTC. It is translated as CASRSGQGSGYTF.

J is TRBJ2-5 and V is TRBV27; D ambiguous. The V gene lost 0 bases and the J gene lost 4 bases, with 9 bases spanning the gap. The CDR3 contains 14 residues. Germline loops: CDR1 MNHEY, CDR2 SMNVEV (reference sequence). The CDR3 coding sequence is TGTGCCAGCAGTTTATCCAGGAAAGGAGAGACCCAGTACTTC. It encodes CASSLSRKGETQYF.

The chain couples TRBV5-1 to TRBJ2-5, with D possibly being TRBD2 (5 bases). The V and J ends lost 3 bases and 5 bases respectively, with 17 bases between them. Germline assignment: CDR1 SGHRS and CDR2 YFSETQ. CDR3 length equals 15 residues. CDR3 bases: TGCGCCAGCAGCTGGGCGGGCCGAGCCTCGGAGACCCAGTACTTC. It codes for CASSWAGRASETQYF.

This chain connects TRBV3-1 (or the pseudogene TRBV3-2) to TRBJ2-1; 7 bases are a match to TRBD2. The CDR3 has 14 residues. The junction had 4 bases not matched to a gene; V was cut back by 2 bases and J by 6 bases. Germline CDR1 reads LGHDT; CDR2 reads YNNKEL (reference sequence). DNA for the CDR3: TGTGCCAGCAGCCAACAACTAGCGTCCAATGAGCAGTTCTTC. Translating it yields CASSQQLASNEQFF.

This clone was picked up a small number of times. The gene calls are TRBV6-2 or TRBV6-3 and TRBJ2-5; 7 bases align to TRBD2. V lost 4 bases, J lost 1 base, and 6 bases stayed unmatched. CDR3 size: 15 residues. CDR1 is MNHEY and CDR2 is SVGEGT in the germline V gene. The CDR3 DNA reads TGTGCCAGCAGTTGGTCTAGCGGTATCCAAGAGACCCAGTACTTC. Protein product: CASSWSSGIQETQYF.

A remark on this clone: Within the sample, other DNA sequences also encode this same CDR3. The genes are TRBV5-1 and TRBJ1-4; 9 bases fit TRBD1. The CDR3 has 14 amino acids. V lost 0 bases, J lost 6 bases, and 0 bases stayed unmatched. CDR1 is SGHRS, CDR2 YFSETQ, per germline. The CDR3 sequence: CASSLGQGDEKLFF. The CDR3 nucleotides are TGCGCCAGCAGCTTGGGACAGGGGGATGAAAAACTGTTTTTT.

This chain links TRBV27 with TRBJ1-2; D gene unclear. The V and J ends lost 6 bases and 8 bases respectively, with 16 bases between them. The CDR3 has 13 amino acids. The germline V gene has CDR1 MNHEY and CDR2 SMNVEV (reference sequence). The CDR3 nucleotides read TGTGCCAGCAGACCCGCAGGCCCCTGGGGCTACACCTTC. This sequence encodes CASRPAGPWGYTF.

V is TRBV28 and J is TRBJ1-4; perhaps TRBD1 as D (5 bases). The CDR3 covers 14 residues. V was trimmed by 2 bases and J by 8 bases, leaving 12 bases between them. Germline assignment: CDR1 MDHEN and CDR2 SYDVKM. CDR3 coding DNA: TGTGCCAGCAGTTTAACGGGGGGAAGGGAAAAACTGTTTTTT. This encodes CASSLTGGREKLFF.

This chain connects TRBV3-1 (or the pseudogene TRBV3-2) to TRBJ1-4; D is uncertain. Trimming pared 4 bases from V and 8 bases from J, leaving 14 bases between. The CDR3 runs 14 residues. The germline CDR1 and CDR2 sequences are LGHDT and YNNKEL (reference sequence). The CDR3 DNA reads TGTGCCAGCAGCCGCTTCGGGGAAGGGGAAAAACTGTTTTTT. This encodes CASSRFGEGEKLFF.

J is TRBJ1-2 and V is TRBV7-6, with D possibly TRBD1 on 6 matching bases. The CDR3 sequence is 13 residues long. V lost 5 bases and J 14 bases, leaving 21 bases between the germline ends. CDR1 is SGHVS, CDR2 FNYEAQ, per germline. The CDR3 coding sequence is TGTGCCAGCAGCCCGAGGATGGGGGCACGCTCGACCTTC. Translating it yields CASSPRMGARSTF.